This TCR beta chain is drawn from a study of T cell responses to AZD1222 COVID-19 vaccine. Whole-study findings and limits: Nearly half of the spike-specific TCRs reportedly recognize variant regions that carry no mutations. A mostly white British donor set with more females was recruited, and clonal diversity was possibly underestimated.

CDR3 length: 11 residues. V was cut by 4 bases and J by 10 bases, with 8 bases left in between. CDR1 is WNHNN, CDR2 SYGVQD, per germline (reference sequence). Profiled with immunoSEQ multiplex PCR; TCRdb holds only in-frame clones, not every one. The data hold 95,000 to 130,000 clones, with 70% to 90% observed a single time. As to this clone: What it binds is not known.

The origin of this receptor is an adult in good health. The gene calls are TRBV10-1 and TRBJ2-1; D perhaps matches TRBD1 (5 bases). The starting material was peripheral blood, obtained on day 0 of AZD1222 vaccination. The CDR3 loop reads CASSADREQFF. CDR3 DNA: TGCGCCAGCAGTGCAGACAGAGAGCAGTTCTTC.